This T cell receptor beta chain was captured in a study of PD-L1 blockade in urothelial cancer. This CDR3 contains 15 residues. The germline V gene encodes CDR1 SGHTA and CDR2 FQGNSA. The trim removed 5 bases at V and 8 bases at J, leaving 11 bases unmatched. General study results and limits: A pretreatment blood TCR clonality that fell below the median predicted better progression-free and overall survival.

As to this clone: No antigen is known for it.

Regarding time point: pretreatment peripheral blood. Locally advanced or metastatic urothelial carcinoma was diagnosed in the patients. The number of samples from each patient was between 1 and 8, taken pretreatment and on-treatment. Assay used: immunoSEQ multiplex PCR; TCRdb lists only in-frame clones, some missing. The table shows tens of thousands of clones, with roughly 90% occurring only once. The starting material was PBMCs, obtained around atezolizumab (anti-PD-L1) treatment. The origin of this receptor is a man aged 55 to 69 with urothelial cancer. The chain combines TRBV7-2 with TRBJ1-4; TRBD1 agrees at 7 bases. The CDR3 spells CASSIYRGVEEKLFF. DNA for the CDR3: TGTGCCAGCAGCATATACAGGGGAGTTGAGGAAAAACTGTTTTTT.